This entry is about one T cell receptor beta chain. The entry originates in a study of blood T cell repertoires in COVID-19. In the study overall: Cohort 3 recovered donors had two negative PCRs, clearance, or symptom resolution. PBMCs, B-cell-depleted T cells, or T cells were the source of the cDNA or gDNA that made up the material.

The table came from immunoSEQ multiplex PCR; TCRdb's copy has only in-frame clones and leaves some out. Found here are about 190,000 clones, around 87% of them singletons; the top ten hold around 24%. This TCR was recovered from a woman aged 40 to 50 in a cohort exposed to, infected with or recovered from COVID-19 (not recorded which). Sequencing was carried out using PBMCs or T cells enriched from blood (not recorded which).

In DNA form, the CDR3 reads TGCGCCAGCAGCCACAATCCCCGGGGGGAGGGGACAGATACGCAGTATTTT. It codes for CASSHNPRGEGTDTQYF. This chain joins TRBV4-1 and TRBJ2-3, with 7 bases lining up with TRBD2. The J segment lost 3 bases and the V segment lost 3 bases, leaving 12 bases of the junction unmatched. The germline V gene encodes CDR1 MGHRA and CDR2 YSYEKL. The CDR3 extends over 17 amino acids.